This TCR beta chain originates from a study of control samples from healthy donors and cancer patients. Trimming removed 3 bases at V and 11 bases at J, with 13 bases between. Germline CDR1 and CDR2: KGHSH and LQKENI. The CDR3 is 12 residues long. Clones were read by immunoSEQ multiplex PCR, and TCRdb kept only the in-frame ones, dropping some. The sample yields about 110,000 clones, 70% to 85% seen once. The sequenced sample was blood. The sequence came from a man younger than 35 in good health. The V and J genes are TRBV18 and TRBJ1-1, with D tentatively TRBD1 (5 bases). This chain's CDR3 is CASSPDRSWAFF. Written as DNA, the CDR3 is TGTGCCAGCTCACCCGACAGATCATGGGCTTTCTTT.